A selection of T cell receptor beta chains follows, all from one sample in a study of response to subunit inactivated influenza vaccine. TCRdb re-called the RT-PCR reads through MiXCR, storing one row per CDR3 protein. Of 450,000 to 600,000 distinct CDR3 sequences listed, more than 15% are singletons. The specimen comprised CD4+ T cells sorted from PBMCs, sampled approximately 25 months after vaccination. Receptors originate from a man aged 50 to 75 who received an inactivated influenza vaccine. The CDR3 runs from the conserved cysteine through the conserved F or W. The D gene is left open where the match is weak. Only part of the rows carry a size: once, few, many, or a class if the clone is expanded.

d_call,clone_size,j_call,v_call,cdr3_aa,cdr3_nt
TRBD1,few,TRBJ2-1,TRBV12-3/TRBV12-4,CASRPGQGTNEQFF,TGTGCCAGCAGACCGGGACAGGGGACGAATGAGCAGTTCTTC
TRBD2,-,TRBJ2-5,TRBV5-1,CASSVTSGQETQYF,TGCGCCAGCAGCGTAACTAGCGGACAAGAGACCCAGTACTTC
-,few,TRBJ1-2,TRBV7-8,CASSLERGGGYTF,TGTGCCAGCAGCTTAGAACGTGGGGGTGGCTACACCTTC
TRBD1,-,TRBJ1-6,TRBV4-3,CASSQDPGDRVSPLHF,TGCGCCAGCAGCCAAGATCCTGGGGACAGGGTTTCACCCCTCCACTTT
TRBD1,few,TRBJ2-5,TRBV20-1,CSASSFGQGYQETQYF,TGCAGTGCTAGCTCCTTTGGACAGGGCTACCAAGAGACCCAGTACTTC
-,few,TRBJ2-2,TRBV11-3,CASSLVSATGELFF,TGTGCCAGCAGCTTAGTGAGCGCAACCGGGGAGCTGTTTTTT
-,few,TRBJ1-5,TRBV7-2,CASSLRGGVMDQPQHF,TGTGCCAGCAGCCTCCGCGGGGGGGTTATGGATCAGCCCCAGCATTTT
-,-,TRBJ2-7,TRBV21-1,CCARGPLGRVSYEQYF,TGCTGTGCTAGAGGGCCCTTAGGGAGAGTCTCCTACGAGCAGTACTTC
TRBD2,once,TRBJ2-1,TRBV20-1,CCARVPSGRLNNEQFF,TGCTGTGCTAGAGTACCTAGCGGGAGGTTAAACAATGAGCAGTTCTTC
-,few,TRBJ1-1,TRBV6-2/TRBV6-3,CASADMNTEAFF,TGTGCCAGCGCAGACATGAACACTGAAGCTTTCTTT
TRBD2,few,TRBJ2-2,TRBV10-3,CAISESTSGATGELFF,TGTGCCATCAGTGAGTCGACTAGCGGGGCCACCGGGGAGCTGTTTTTT
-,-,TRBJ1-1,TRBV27,CASSFHKGGEAFF,TGTGCCAGCAGTTTCCACAAAGGGGGTGAAGCTTTCTTT
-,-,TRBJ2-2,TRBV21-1,CASTQVNTGELFF,TGTGCCAGCACGCAGGTGAACACCGGGGAGCTGTTTTTT
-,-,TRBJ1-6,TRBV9,CASSVGGIGRRGNSPLHF,TGTGCCAGCAGCGTAGGAGGGATTGGTCGGAGGGGGAATTCACCCCTCCACTTT
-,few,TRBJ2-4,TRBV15,CATSRVEDGGNIQYF,TGTGCCACCAGCAGAGTAGAGGACGGTGGAAACATTCAGTACTTC
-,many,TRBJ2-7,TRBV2,CASSPLLGDGGQYF,TGTGCCAGCAGCCCCTTGTTGGGGGACGGAGGGCAGTACTTC
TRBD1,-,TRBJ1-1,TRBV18,CASSLGQGSATEAFF,TGTGCCAGCTCACTAGGACAGGGGTCCGCCACTGAAGCTTTCTTT
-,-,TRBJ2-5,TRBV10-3,CATTDSPAETQYF,TGTGCCACCACGGACAGTCCGGCGGAGACCCAGTACTTC
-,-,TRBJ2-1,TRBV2,CASSEWGREQFF,TGTGCCAGCAGTGAATGGGGGCGTGAGCAGTTCTTC
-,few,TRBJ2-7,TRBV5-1,CASSISQGIHEQYF,TGCGCCAGCAGCATAAGTCAGGGTATCCACGAGCAGTACTTC
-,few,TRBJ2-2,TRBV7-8,CASSPLWSGNPNTGELFF,TGTGCCAGCAGCCCGCTCTGGTCAGGGAACCCGAACACCGGGGAGCTGTTTTTT
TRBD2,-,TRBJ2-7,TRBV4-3,CASSQDLASGRYEQYF,TGCGCCAGCAGCCAAGACTTAGCTAGCGGGCGCTACGAGCAGTACTTC
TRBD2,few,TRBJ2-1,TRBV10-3,CAISESTGLAGGAYNEQFF,TGTGCCATCAGTGAGTCGACCGGGCTAGCGGGAGGAGCCTACAATGAGCAGTTCTTC
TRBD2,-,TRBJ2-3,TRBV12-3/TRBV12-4,CASSWFGLAGDTQYF,TGTGCCAGCAGTTGGTTCGGACTAGCGGGAGATACGCAGTATTTT
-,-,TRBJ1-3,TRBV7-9,CASSLLRGRRNTIYF,TGTGCCAGCAGCTTACTTAGAGGACGTAGAAACACCATATATTTT
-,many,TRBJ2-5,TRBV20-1,CSARGLDYKETQYF,TGCAGTGCTAGAGGACTAGACTATAAAGAGACCCAGTACTTC
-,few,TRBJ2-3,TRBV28,CVVRGMNTQYF,TGTGTCGTGCGGGGTATGAATACGCAGTATTTT
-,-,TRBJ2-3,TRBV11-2,CASEAVGRFGDTQYF,TGTGCCAGCGAGGCAGTCGGTCGTTTTGGAGATACGCAGTATTTT
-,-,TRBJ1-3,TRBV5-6,CASSSKAGNTIYF,TGTGCCAGCAGCTCGAAGGCCGGAAACACCATATATTTT
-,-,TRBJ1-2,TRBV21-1,CASSKSEGRDGYTF,TGTGCCAGCAGCAAATCAGAGGGGAGGGACGGCTACACCTTC
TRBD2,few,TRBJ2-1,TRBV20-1,CSARSLAGIGEQFF,TGCAGTGCTAGAAGCCTAGCGGGAATTGGTGAGCAGTTCTTC
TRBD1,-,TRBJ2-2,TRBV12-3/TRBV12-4,CASHQGQGGLTGELFF,TGTGCCAGCCACCAAGGGCAAGGGGGCCTCACCGGGGAGCTGTTTTTT
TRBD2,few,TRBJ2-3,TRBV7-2,CASSYGLEGVTQYF,TGTGCCAGCAGCTACGGACTAGAAGGGGTTACGCAGTATTTT
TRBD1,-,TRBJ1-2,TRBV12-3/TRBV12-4,CASSRTGGTKHGYTF,TGTGCCAGCAGTCGGACAGGGGGCACCAAGCATGGCTACACCTTC
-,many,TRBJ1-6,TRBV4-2,CASSQEGNFGHSPLHF,TGTGCCAGCAGCCAAGAAGGGAATTTTGGGCATTCACCCCTCCACTTT